Below, 18 T cell receptor beta chains from the same sample are listed, as sequenced in a study of blood T cell repertoires in COVID-19. The repertoire was sequenced with immunoSEQ multiplex PCR; TCRdb's copy has only in-frame clones and lacks some. The sample has 200,000 to 250,000 clones; 80% to 90% are singletons. Sequencing was performed on PBMCs or T cells enriched from blood (not recorded which). The source is a man between 45 and 60 years old who had been exposed to COVID-19.

This chain links TRBV5-1 with TRBJ1-3; 7 bases fit TRBD1. Germline CDR1 SGHRS, CDR2 YFSETQ. Losses at the gene ends were 4 bases for V and 0 bases for J; bases not matched to a gene: 7. The CDR3 spans 16 residues. The CDR3 here is CASSRDDRDSGNTIYF. The DNA of the CDR3 is TGCGCCAGCAGCAGAGACGACAGGGACTCTGGAAACACCATATATTTT.

The CDR3 protein is CASSSGQGYNSPLHF. DNA of the CDR3: TGTGCCAGCAGCTCGGGACAGGGGTATAATTCACCCCTCCACTTT. The V and J genes are TRBV7-9 and TRBJ1-6; 10 bases are shared with TRBD1. V was pared by 4 bases and J by 4 bases, with 1 base of the junction left unmatched. CDR3 length: 15 amino acids. Germline V lookup: CDR1 SEHNR, CDR2 FQNEAQ (reference sequence).

The chain has TRBV11-3 and TRBJ2-6, with 7 bases identical to TRBD1. The germline V gene has CDR1 SGHNT and CDR2 YENEEA. The CDR3 spans 17 residues. J gave up 0 bases and V 5 bases, and 7 bases lay outside the gene matches. The CDR3 is CASSPGQVLSGANVLTF. For the CDR3, the DNA is TGTGCCAGCAGCCCTGGACAGGTACTCTCTGGGGCCAACGTCCTGACTTTC.

The V and J genes are TRBV4-2 and TRBJ2-1, with 8 bases lining up with TRBD1. V trimming: 1 base; J trimming: 7 bases; junction bases outside the gene matches: 9. The CDR3 contains 16 residues. Germline V CDR1 and CDR2: LGHNA, YNFKEQ. Here the CDR3 DNA reads TGTGCCAGCAGCCAAGGCCTGACAGGGGTTTGGAATGAGCAGTTCTTC. Translating gives CASSQGLTGVWNEQFF.

This chain joins TRBV14 and TRBJ2-2; 12 nucleotides match TRBD2. Looked up from germline, CDR1 is SGHDN and CDR2 is FVKESK. Unmatched junction bases numbered 4, after V lost 8 bases and J lost 3 bases. The CDR3 has 15 residues. The CDR3 DNA sequence: TGTGCCAGCTCGACTAGCGGGAGTTACACCGGGGAGCTGTTTTTT. It specifies CASSTSGSYTGELFF.

In this sample, this clone turned up once. The rearrangement uses TRBV3-1 (or the pseudogene TRBV3-2) and TRBJ2-7; possible D gene TRBD1, 6 bases. This CDR3 is built from 13 residues. The V gene's germline CDR1 is LGHDT and CDR2 YNNKEL (reference sequence). V lost 1 base, J lost 7 bases, and 11 bases lay in between. The CDR3 DNA is TGTGCCAGCAGCCAAGGTGGGGGCGAAGAGCAGTACGTC. It specifies CASSQGGGEEQYV.

The chain links TRBV4-1 to TRBJ2-7; 7 bases are shared with TRBD1. Per germline, CDR1 MGHRA and CDR2 YSYEKL. The CDR3 has 13 amino acids. Losses at the gene ends were 4 bases for V and 1 base for J; bases not matched to a gene: 1. The CDR3: CASSPGQSYEQYF. DNA for the CDR3: TGCGCCAGCAGCCCGGGACAGTCCTACGAGCAGTACTTC.

This clone was seen only a few times. Here the CDR3 DNA reads TGTGCCACCTCTATAGGAGGGTCGTGGAATTCACCCCTCCACTTT. Encoded protein: CATSIGGSWNSPLHF. This rearrangement joins TRBV19 to TRBJ1-6; D is unclear. This CDR3 has 15 amino acids. CDR1 is LNHDA and CDR2 is SQIVND in the germline V gene (reference sequence). Trimming took off 10 bases at V and 7 bases at J, with 20 bases between the two ends. Full variable domain (missing parts from reference TRBV19 and TRBJ1-6): DGGITQSPKYLFRKEGQNVTLSCEQNLNHDAMYWYRQDPGQGLRLIYYSQIVNDFQKGDIAEGYSVSREKKESFPLTVTSAQKNPTAFYLCATSIGGSWNSPLHFGNGTRLTVT.

The gene calls are TRBV6-5 and TRBJ1-1; D is uncertain. This CDR3 spans 14 amino acids. The V end was cut by 6 bases, the J end by 1 base, with 12 bases between. Germline CDR1 and CDR2: MNHEY and SVGAGI. Here the CDR3 DNA reads TGTGCCAGCAGCTCCCCGGGTGGGAACACTGAAGCTTTCTTT. Translating it yields CASSSPGGNTEAFF.

The chain is built from TRBV11-2 and TRBJ1-2; no firm D call. Germline loops: CDR1 SGHAT, CDR2 FQNNGV. V was clipped by 3 bases and J by 3 bases, with 5 bases between them. CDR3 length: 12 amino acids. CDR3 protein: CASSFTDYGYTF. The DNA for the CDR3 is TGTGCCAGCAGCTTCACGGACTATGGCTACACCTTC.

The CDR3 DNA sequence: TGTGCCAGCAGCTTAGGAGAACAGGGAACGGGGAAGAATGAGCAGTTCTTC. Translating it yields CASSLGEQGTGKNEQFF. The V gene is TRBV7-9, the J gene TRBJ2-1, with D possibly TRBD1 on 6 matching bases. CDR3 length equals 17 residues. Between the trimmed V and J ends, which lost 1 base and 7 bases, there was a span of 20 bases. CDR1 and CDR2 (germline): SEHNR, FQNEAQ (reference sequence).

The chain is built from TRBV14 and TRBJ2-4; D gene unclear. V dropped 4 bases and J dropped 7 bases, with 14 bases sitting between them. Germline CDR1 SGHDN, CDR2 FVKESK. The CDR3 consists of 14 residues. This chain's CDR3 is CASSPSGSGNIQYF. The CDR3 DNA reads TGTGCCAGCAGCCCCTCAGGCAGTGGGAACATTCAGTACTTC.

The chain joins TRBV28 to TRBJ1-2, with D hard to call. V lost 11 bases and J lost 3, with 19 bases in between. Germline V gene data show CDR1 as MDHEN and CDR2 as SYDVKM. This CDR3 comprises 14 residues. CDR3 DNA sequence: TGTGCCTCATACGAAAGGGCGCGGGACTATGGCTACACCTTC. Its translation is CASYERARDYGYTF.

The J gene is TRBJ2-1, the V gene TRBV18; TRBD1 matches 8 bases. Germline CDR1 KGHSH, CDR2 LQKENI. V was clipped by 3 bases and J by 8 bases; unmatched bases: 9. The CDR3 is 15 residues long. CDR3 DNA: TGTGCCAGCTCACCCATTACAGGGGGTGGCCATGAGCAGTTCTTC. It is translated as CASSPITGGGHEQFF.

V usage is TRBV7-8 and J usage is TRBJ1-2, with D possibly TRBD1 on 5 matching bases. The ends were cut back, 3 bases at V and 0 bases at J, with 8 bases in the middle. Germline V lookup: CDR1 SGHVS, CDR2 FQNEAQ. The CDR3 consists of 14 residues. The DNA for the CDR3 is TGTGCCAGCAGCTTTTCAGGGACTAACTATGGCTACACCTTC. Its translation is CASSFSGTNYGYTF.

The chain recombines TRBV10-3 with TRBJ1-2, with a tentative D call TRBD1 (5 bases). The germline V gene has CDR1 ENHRY and CDR2 SYGVKD. This CDR3 has 14 amino acids. With 2 bases removed from V and 2 bases from J, the gap between germline ends came to 9 bases. CDR3 in DNA: TGTGCCATCAGTGAGATGGGGCAGAACTATGGCTACACCTTC. Protein sequence: CAISEMGQNYGYTF.

This chain connects TRBV11-3 to TRBJ2-5, with 7 positions matching TRBD1. Germline CDR1 is SGHNT and CDR2 is YENEEA. The CDR3 covers 16 residues. V shed 1 base, J shed 5 bases, and the junction held 10 bases outside the gene matches. CDR3 in amino acids: CASSLGLRGFQETQYF. The CDR3 coding sequence is TGTGCCAGCAGCTTAGGCCTCAGGGGGTTCCAGGAGACCCAGTACTTC.

The rearrangement links TRBV2 to TRBJ1-2; no clear D gene. Trimming stripped 0 bases from V and 2 bases from J, with 4 bases between. The length of the CDR3 is 13 residues. Germline V gene data show CDR1 as SNHLY and CDR2 as FYNNEI. The CDR3 region is CASSEAGNYGYTF. DNA of the CDR3: TGTGCCAGCAGTGAAGCCGGGAACTATGGCTACACCTTC.